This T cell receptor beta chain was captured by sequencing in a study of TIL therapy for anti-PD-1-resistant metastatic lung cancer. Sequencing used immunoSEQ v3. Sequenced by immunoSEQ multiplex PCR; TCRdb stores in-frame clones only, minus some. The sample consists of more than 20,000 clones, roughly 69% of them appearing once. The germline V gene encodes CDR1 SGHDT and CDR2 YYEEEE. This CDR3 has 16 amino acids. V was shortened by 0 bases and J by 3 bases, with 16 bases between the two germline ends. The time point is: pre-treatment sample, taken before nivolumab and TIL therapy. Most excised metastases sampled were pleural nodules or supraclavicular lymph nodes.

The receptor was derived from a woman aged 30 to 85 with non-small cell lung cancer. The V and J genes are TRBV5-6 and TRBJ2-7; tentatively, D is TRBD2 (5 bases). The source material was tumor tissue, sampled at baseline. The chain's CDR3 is CASSLGQRRIIYEQYF. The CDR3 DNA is TGTGCCAGCAGCTTGGGGCAGCGGCGGATAATCTACGAGCAGTACTTC. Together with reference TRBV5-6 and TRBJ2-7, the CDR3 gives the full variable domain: DAGVTQSPTHLIKTRGQQVTLRCSPKSGHDTVSWYQQALGQGPQFIFQYYEEEERQRGNFPDRFSGHQFPNYSSELNVNALLLGDSALYLCASSLGQRRIIYEQYFGPGTRLTVT.